This T cell receptor beta chain derives from a study of T cell repertoires in cytomegalovirus infection. Concerning this clonotype itself: One junction end does not reproduce the germline sequence, and a read error may be involved.

One entry per CDR3 protein, called by TCRdb with MiXCR from the reads. The sample consists of around 740,000 distinct CDR3 sequences, 35% to 40% of them appearing once. The CDR3 is 15 residues long. Germline V gives CDR1 MGHRA, CDR2 YSYEKL. The V and J genes are TRBV4-1 and TRBJ2-4; 10 nucleotides match TRBD2. Sequenced input: PBMCs. The sequence was obtained from a human donor in good health (CMV status not recorded). Some clones in this sample may be carry-over from other donors' samples. The CDR3 sequence: CASSQDQRGGRIMDF. Here the CDR3 DNA reads TGCGCCAGCAGCCAAGACCAGCGGGGGGGCCGGATAATGGACTTC.